One and the same sample provided the 2 T cell receptor beta chains below, sequenced in a study of blood T cell repertoires in COVID-19. Measured with immunoSEQ multiplex PCR; TCRdb has only the in-frame clones, and not every one. Seen here are some 98,000 clones, roughly 84% observed once, and the top ten hold about 25%. Sequencing was done on a sample of peripheral blood. The receptors were gathered from a man between 60 and 70 years old with acute or convalescent COVID-19.

Only a few counts were recorded for this clone. This chain joins TRBV6-2 or TRBV6-3 and TRBJ2-1, with 7 nucleotides matching TRBD2. This CDR3 region has 15 residues. The germline V gene has CDR1 MNHEY and CDR2 SVGEGT. The ends lost 5 bases at V and 6 bases at J; junction bases unmatched: 10. CDR3 DNA sequence: TGTGCCAGCAGTCTAAGCGGGGCAGGTGGCAATGAGCAGTTCTTC. Amino acid sequence: CASSLSGAGGNEQFF.

The gene calls are TRBV3-1 (or the pseudogene TRBV3-2) and TRBJ1-3, with D uncertain. The V end lost 8 bases, the J end lost 0 bases, and 8 bases lay between the germline ends. The CDR3 has 13 residues. Germline-derived CDR1 and CDR2 are LGHDT and YNNKEL (reference sequence). The CDR3 protein is CASAQRSGNTIYF. The CDR3 DNA reads TGTGCCAGCGCTCAGCGCTCTGGAAACACCATATATTTT.